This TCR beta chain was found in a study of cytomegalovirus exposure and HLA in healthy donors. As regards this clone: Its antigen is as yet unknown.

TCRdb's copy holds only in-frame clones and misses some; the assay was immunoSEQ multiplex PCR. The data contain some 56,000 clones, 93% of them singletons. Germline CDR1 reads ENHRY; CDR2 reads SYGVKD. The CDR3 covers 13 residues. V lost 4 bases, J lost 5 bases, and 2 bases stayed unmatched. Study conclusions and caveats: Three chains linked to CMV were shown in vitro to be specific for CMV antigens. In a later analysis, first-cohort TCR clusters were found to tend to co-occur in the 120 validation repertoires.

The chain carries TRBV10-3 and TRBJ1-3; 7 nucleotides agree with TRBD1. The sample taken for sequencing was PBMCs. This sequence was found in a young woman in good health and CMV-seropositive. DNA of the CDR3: TGTGCCATCAGTGGGACAGGACGAAACACCATATATTTT. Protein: CAISGTGRNTIYF.